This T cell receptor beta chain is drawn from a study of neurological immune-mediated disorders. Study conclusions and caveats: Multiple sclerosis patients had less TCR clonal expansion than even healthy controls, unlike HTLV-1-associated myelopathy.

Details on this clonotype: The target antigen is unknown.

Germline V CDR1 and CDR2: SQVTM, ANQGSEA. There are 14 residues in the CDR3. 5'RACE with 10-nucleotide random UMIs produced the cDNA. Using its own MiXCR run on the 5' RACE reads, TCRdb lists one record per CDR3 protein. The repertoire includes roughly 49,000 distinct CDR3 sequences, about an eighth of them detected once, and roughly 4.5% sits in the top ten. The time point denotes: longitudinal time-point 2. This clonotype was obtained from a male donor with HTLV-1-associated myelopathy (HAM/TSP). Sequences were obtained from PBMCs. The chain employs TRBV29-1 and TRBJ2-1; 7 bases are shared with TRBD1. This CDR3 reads CSARRQGAIYEQFF. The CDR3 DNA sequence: TGCAGTGCTCGACGACAGGGCGCGATATATGAGCAGTTCTTC.